These T cell receptor beta chains were read from a single sample in a study of CD8 T cells in Susac syndrome. Via MiXCR, TCRdb re-called the immunoSEQ multiplex PCR reads, giving one row per CDR3 protein. This table holds some 200,000 distinct CDR3 sequences, approximately 94% found once. Sequenced sample: CD4+ T cells from PBMCs. These receptors all stem from a human donor in good health. CDR3s include the opening cysteine and the closing phenylalanine or tryptophan. The order of the fields is J gene, CDR3 length, clone size, V gene, D gene, CDR3 protein, CDR3 DNA. A D gene is named only where the DNA matches it firmly. Clone size is stated in some rows and not others, as once, few, many or a class when expanded.

>TRBJ2-7|15|NA|TRBV28|TRBD2
CASSLNWLAEYEQYF
TGTGCCAGCAGTTTAAATTGGCTAGCGGAATACGAGCAGTACTTC
>TRBJ2-7|18|NA|TRBV27|TRBD2
CASSITSPRGGRFHEQYF
TGTGCCAGCAGTATAACTTCCCCTCGGGGCGGGAGGTTTCACGAGCAGTACTTC
>TRBJ2-5|14|NA|TRBV29-1|NA
CSGAVSWNFETQYF
TGCAGCGGTGCGGTGAGCTGGAATTTCGAGACCCAGTACTTC
>TRBJ1-4|15|once|TRBV7-9|NA
CASSLDGTRDEKLFF
TGTGCCAGCAGCTTAGATGGGACGCGGGATGAAAAACTGTTTTTT
>TRBJ2-3|16|NA|TRBV13|NA
CASSPRPLTFTDTQYF
TGTGCCAGCAGCCCCCGACCCCTTACGTTCACAGATACGCAGTATTTT
>TRBJ2-3|16|NA|TRBV9|NA
CASSPATSRPRDTQYF
TGTGCCAGCAGCCCTGCGACTAGTCGCCCGAGGGATACGCAGTATTTT
>TRBJ1-1|13|NA|TRBV7-2|NA
CASSIQPNTEAFF
TGTGCCAGCAGCATACAGCCGAACACTGAAGCTTTCTTT
>TRBJ1-1|14|NA|TRBV20-1|NA
CSAPLPGANTEAFF
TGCAGTGCTCCCCTTCCCGGGGCCAACACTGAAGCTTTCTTT
>TRBJ2-7|13|NA|TRBV28|TRBD1
CASRQGAMDEQYF
TGTGCCAGCCGACAGGGGGCAATGGACGAGCAGTACTTC
>TRBJ2-3|12|NA|TRBV12-3/TRBV12-4|NA
CASKWDGDTQYF
TGTGCCAGCAAGTGGGACGGCGATACGCAGTATTTT
>TRBJ1-2|15|NA|TRBV9|NA
CASSAAGRGYDGYTF
TGTGCCAGCAGCGCCGCCGGGCGGGGGTATGATGGCTACACCTTC
>TRBJ2-2|17|NA|TRBV6-2/TRBV6-3|TRBD2
CASSRRTSGANTGELFF
TGTGCCAGCAGTCGCCGGACTAGCGGCGCGAACACCGGGGAGCTGTTTTTT
>TRBJ2-3|15|NA|TRBV6-2/TRBV6-3|TRBD2
CASSLPRLAADTQYF
TGTGCCAGCAGTTTGCCTAGGCTAGCGGCAGATACGCAGTATTTT
>TRBJ2-7|14|NA|TRBV20-1|NA
CSANKQGLTYEQYF
TGCAGTGCAAATAAACAAGGGCTTACCTACGAGCAGTACTTC
>TRBJ1-4|11|once|TRBV20-1|NA
CSARWDEKLFF
TGCAGTGCTAGGTGGGATGAAAAACTGTTTTTT
>TRBJ2-5|13|NA|TRBV6-2/TRBV6-3|NA
CASRLTTRETQYF
TGTGCCAGCCGTTTGACTACCCGGGAGACCCAGTACTTC
>TRBJ2-7|13|NA|TRBV20-1|NA
CSASRGGTREQYF
TGCAGTGCTAGCCGGGGCGGGACGCGCGAGCAGTACTTC
>TRBJ1-5|16|NA|TRBV20-1|NA
CSARVERPGDVQPQHF
TGCAGTGCTAGAGTTGAACGGCCAGGGGACGTTCAGCCCCAGCATTTT
>TRBJ1-2|14|NA|TRBV20-1|NA
CSARDAGPGGGYTF
TGCAGTGCTAGAGATGCAGGGCCGGGCGGGGGCTACACCTTC
>TRBJ2-7|13|NA|TRBV2|NA
CASRGTRTYEQYF
TGTGCCAGCAGGGGGACAAGAACCTACGAGCAGTACTTC
>TRBJ1-1|13|NA|TRBV29-1|NA
CSVEANMNTEAFF
TGCAGCGTTGAGGCGAACATGAACACTGAAGCTTTCTTT
>TRBJ2-1|15|NA|TRBV7-2|TRBD2
CASSFSTSVSNEQFF
TGTGCCAGCAGCTTCAGTACTAGCGTTTCCAATGAGCAGTTCTTC
>TRBJ2-7|12|NA|TRBV29-1|NA
CSVEDGGDEQYF
TGCAGCGTTGAAGACGGTGGTGACGAGCAGTACTTC
>TRBJ2-1|15|NA|TRBV12-3/TRBV12-4|TRBD2
CASSSTGTSGLREFF
TGTGCCAGCAGTTCGACCGGGACTAGCGGATTAAGGGAGTTCTTC
>TRBJ2-5|14|NA|TRBV18|NA
CASSPPAGAETQYF
TGTGCCAGCTCACCACCGGCAGGGGCCGAGACCCAGTACTTC
>TRBJ2-3|14|NA|TRBV30|TRBD1
CAWRADRVADTQYF
TGTGCCTGGAGGGCGGACAGGGTAGCAGATACGCAGTATTTT
>TRBJ1-1|14|NA|TRBV29-1|NA
CSAESTGAHTEAFF
TGCAGCGCCGAGAGTACGGGGGCGCACACTGAAGCTTTCTTT
>TRBJ1-4|14|NA|TRBV30|TRBD1
CAWTTGGTNEKLFF
TGTGCCTGGACCACAGGGGGGACTAATGAAAAACTGTTTTTT
>TRBJ2-5|15|NA|TRBV27|NA
CASSFRFGTQETQYF
TGTGCCAGCAGTTTTAGGTTCGGGACCCAAGAGACCCAGTACTTC
>TRBJ2-7|14|NA|TRBV2|TRBD1
CASSGDRGPYEQYF
TGTGCCAGCAGTGGGGACAGGGGCCCCTACGAGCAGTACTTC
>TRBJ1-2|13|NA|TRBV29-1|TRBD1
CSVNDRGDYGYTF
TGCAGCGTTAATGACAGGGGGGATTATGGCTACACCTTC
>TRBJ2-1|13|NA|TRBV29-1|NA
CSVGVSSYNEQFF
TGCAGCGTTGGGGTCAGCTCCTACAATGAGCAGTTCTTC
>TRBJ1-1|13|NA|TRBV19|NA
CASSSLGSTEAFF
TGTGCTAGCTCGTCGTTGGGGAGCACTGAAGCTTTCTTT
>TRBJ1-5|13|NA|TRBV30|NA
CALTEGRNQPQHF
TGTGCCCTTACCGAGGGGCGCAATCAGCCCCAGCATTTT
>TRBJ2-5|15|once|TRBV7-2|TRBD2
CASSLVRGGRETQYF
TGTGCCAGCAGCTTAGTTCGGGGAGGGCGGGAGACCCAGTACTTC
>TRBJ2-5|14|NA|TRBV30|TRBD2
CAWSPLANQETQYF
TGTGCCTGGAGCCCACTAGCGAACCAAGAGACCCAGTACTTC
>TRBJ2-1|13|NA|TRBV4-2|TRBD2
CASSQGTSGEQFF
TGTGCCAGCAGCCAGGGGACTAGCGGGGAACAGTTCTTC
>TRBJ2-1|16|NA|TRBV9|TRBD2
CASSPIGVAGADEQFF
TGTGCCAGCAGCCCCATCGGGGTAGCGGGAGCCGATGAGCAGTTCTTC
>TRBJ2-7|15|once|TRBV15|TRBD1
CATSAGDRNSYEQYF
TGTGCCACCAGCGCCGGGGACAGGAACTCCTACGAGCAGTACTTC
>TRBJ1-3|14|once|TRBV20-1|NA
CSAREPGSGNTIYF
TGCAGTGCTAGAGAACCAGGGAGTGGAAACACCATATATTTT
>TRBJ2-1|17|NA|TRBV15|NA
CATSRDLGASSYNEQFF
TGTGCCACCAGCAGAGATCTTGGCGCGAGCTCCTACAATGAGCAGTTCTTC
>TRBJ2-7|16|NA|TRBV28|TRBD2
CASSPPPTSGSAEQYF
TGTGCCAGCAGCCCCCCCCCGACTAGCGGGAGTGCCGAGCAGTACTTC
>TRBJ2-5|12|NA|TRBV30|NA
CAWSIASETQYF
TGTGCCTGGAGTATAGCGTCCGAGACCCAGTACTTC
>TRBJ2-5|12|NA|TRBV29-1|NA
CSVVGEGETQYF
TGCAGCGTTGTAGGAGAGGGAGAGACCCAGTACTTC
>TRBJ1-4|13|NA|TRBV29-1|NA
CSVGTTTNEKLFF
TGCAGCGTTGGCACCACAACTAATGAAAAACTGTTTTTT
>TRBJ1-5|14|NA|TRBV15|NA
CATSRDRSNQPQHF
TGTGCCACCAGCAGAGATCGGTCTAATCAGCCCCAGCATTTT
>TRBJ2-1|15|NA|TRBV9|TRBD1
CASSLPGQGIGEQFF
TGTGCCAGCAGCTTACCGGGACAGGGGATTGGTGAGCAGTTCTTC